This T cell receptor beta chain was found in a study of coeliac disease. This clone appeared a few times. Its antigen is undetermined. Assay used: immunoSEQ multiplex PCR; TCRdb lists only in-frame clones, some missing. The table includes a few thousand clones, 69% detected once. The junction had 9 bases not matched to a gene; V was cut back by 5 bases and J by 4 bases. CDR1 is MDHEN and CDR2 is SYDVKM in the germline V gene. The CDR3 sequence is 15 residues long. Regarding the study as a whole: Only 1 of 6 controls, but about 55% of the 18 coeliac samples, showed published gliadin-specific TRB sequences. Most TRB amino acid sequences occurred in only one sample.

This TCR came from a woman in her thirties or forties. Specimen: lymphocytes from the gut lamina propria. The V and J genes are TRBV28 and TRBJ2-7, with 9 bases fitting TRBD1. CDR3 amino acids: CASSVGTGLEYEQYF. The CDR3 region has the DNA TGTGCCAGCAGTGTCGGGACAGGGCTGGAGTACGAGCAGTACTTC.